This T cell receptor (beta chain) was found in a study of blood T cell repertoires in COVID-19 (dated by TCRdb to 2020 to 2021). As for the study more broadly: The collaborator samples originated in the United States, Italy and Spain and spanned the acute and convalescent phases of COVID-19. The prospective study material was composed of cDNA or gDNA derived from T cells, B-cell-depleted T cells, or PBMCs. Deeply sampled blood TCRbeta repertoires from subjects exposed to, actively infected with, or recovered from COVID-19 were included in the dataset. A freely available public database, intended as a resource for researchers studying the immune response to SARS-CoV-2, is where the repertoires were released. The samples were drawn from two sources: the first 160 participants of the ongoing ImmuneRACE study, and fewer than 1,500 subjects contributed by 6 global collaborators. Sample metadata almost always included a de-identified subject ID, COVID-19 status, age in years and sex. HLA class I and class II types, where available, came from metadata supplied by the sample provider rather than from assay-based typing.

Of note for this clone: Its antigen has not been determined. Within one base of it there is no much larger clone, and no base qualities were kept.

V and J are truncated by 4 bases and 6 bases respectively, leaving an intervening sequence of 15 bases. From cysteine to phenylalanine, the CDR3 is 14 amino acids long. Here the CDR3 DNA is all that survives: 42 bases in frame from base 1. CDR1 and CDR2 are read off the germline V gene as SGHRS and YFSETQ. The collaborating institutions used their own protocols to collect whole blood in K2EDTA tubes. For TCRbeta analysis, collaborators shipped samples in one of three forms: frozen whole blood, isolated PBMCs, or DNA extracted from either of those sample types. TCRbeta CDR3 regions were amplified from genomic DNA using the immunoSEQ Assay, a bias-controlled multiplex PCR. From the authors' description of their analysis: The number of nucleated cells in each sample was estimated by amplification of reference gene primers within the assay. To quantify the absolute abundance of each unique TCRbeta CDR3 rearrangement, sequence reads were collapsed and filtered. For each sample, productive Simpson clonality was calculated by taking the square root of Simpson's diversity index across productive rearrangements. Entries here come from immuneACCESS through TCRdb and include only in-frame sequences with V and J called. Some clones fail to appear in such tables; in the studies checked, an unresolved V gene covers under half of the shortfall, and the cause of the remainder is unknown. The V and J calls and clone size come from that table; D and trimming were worked out from the DNA. The sample table shows some 120,000 clones, and 65% to 80% are seen once. The ten largest make up more than 0.65% of the sample.

Results the study describes overall, beyond this receptor: Clinical and demographic metadata were provided uncurated, with the amount varying by source and participant.

The receptor was isolated from a human donor with acute or convalescent COVID-19. The donor label of this sample is uncertain. Sequenced sample: peripheral blood. The rearranged chain carries TRBV5-1 and TRBJ2-3; a tentative D call is TRBD1 (6 bases match). The DNA sequence reads TGCGCCAGCAGCCGTGACAGGTCGGGGGATACGCAGTATTTT. Translated, this gives CASSRDRSGDTQYF.